This entry describes one TCR beta chain. Its antigen is unidentified. The V end lost 8 bases, the J end lost 2 bases, and 15 bases lay between the germline ends. This CDR3 region has 14 residues. Germline lookup yields CDR1 MNHEY and CDR2 SVGAGI. Use of 60 Vbeta and 13 Jbeta primers characterized the PCR. The table came from immunoSEQ multiplex PCR; TCRdb's copy has only in-frame clones and leaves some out. The data contain approximately 150,000 clones, roughly 80% of them seen just once; the ten biggest clones take up 4% to 5.5%. This specimen belongs to a study of cytomegalovirus exposure and HLA in healthy donors. Background on the study: HLA-typed donors contributed 80 million to 85 million unique TCRs, which were held in an early data release. General study points: Several of the most significant clusters were apparently associated with common viral pathogens in a later analysis. Across donors, most TCRs were seen rarely, yet some public ones were widespread. The availability of immune exposure information extended only to CMV serostatus.

The chain combines TRBV6-5 with TRBJ2-5; possible D gene TRBD1, 5 bases. Sequencing used PBMCs. This TCR was recovered from a man aged 30 to 39 in good health and CMV-seronegative. Here the CDR3 DNA reads TGTGCCAGCGGATGGGGCGAATTACAAGAGACCCAGTACTTC. Protein sequence: CASGWGELQETQYF.